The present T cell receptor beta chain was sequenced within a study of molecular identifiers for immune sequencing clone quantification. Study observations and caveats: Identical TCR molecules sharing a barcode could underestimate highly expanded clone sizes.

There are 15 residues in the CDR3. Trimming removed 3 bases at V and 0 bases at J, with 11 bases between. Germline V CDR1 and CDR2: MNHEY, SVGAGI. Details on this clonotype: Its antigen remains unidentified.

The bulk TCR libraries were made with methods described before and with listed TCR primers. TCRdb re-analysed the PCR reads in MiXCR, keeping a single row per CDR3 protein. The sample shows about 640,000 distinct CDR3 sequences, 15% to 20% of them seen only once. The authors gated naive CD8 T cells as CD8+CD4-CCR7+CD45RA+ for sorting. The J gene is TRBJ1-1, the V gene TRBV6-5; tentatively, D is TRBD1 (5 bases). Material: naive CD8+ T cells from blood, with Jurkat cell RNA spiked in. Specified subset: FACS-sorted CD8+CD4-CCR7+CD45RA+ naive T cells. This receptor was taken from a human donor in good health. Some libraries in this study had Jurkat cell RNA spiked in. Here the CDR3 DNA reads TGTGCCAGCAGTTATACGGGGACGATGAACACTGAAGCTTTCTTT. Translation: CASSYTGTMNTEAFF.